This TCR beta chain is drawn from a study of T cell responses to AZD1222 COVID-19 vaccine. Whole-study results and caveats: A reported finding is that nearly half of spike-specific TCRs target unmutated variant regions. Spike was spanned by vaccine-associated CD4 TCRs, with dominance at 160-218 and 743-854.

There are 16 residues in the CDR3. The germline gives CDR1 KGHSH, CDR2 LQKENI. V lost 2 bases and J lost 3, with 14 bases in between. Details on this clone: The target antigen is unknown.

TCRdb's copy holds only in-frame clones and misses some; the assay was immunoSEQ multiplex PCR. The top ten clones hold approximately 26% of a sample with about 180,000 clones, 88% of them seen once. The chain uses TRBV18 and TRBJ1-5; maybe TRBD1 (5 bases). Here the sequenced sample was peripheral blood, taken 28 days after the second AZD1222 dose. This TCR derives from an adult who received the AZD1222 COVID-19 vaccine. CDR3 in DNA: TGTGCCAGCTCACCAAAGGGCCAGGGTTACAATCAGCCCCAGCATTTT. Its protein is CASSPKGQGYNQPQHF.